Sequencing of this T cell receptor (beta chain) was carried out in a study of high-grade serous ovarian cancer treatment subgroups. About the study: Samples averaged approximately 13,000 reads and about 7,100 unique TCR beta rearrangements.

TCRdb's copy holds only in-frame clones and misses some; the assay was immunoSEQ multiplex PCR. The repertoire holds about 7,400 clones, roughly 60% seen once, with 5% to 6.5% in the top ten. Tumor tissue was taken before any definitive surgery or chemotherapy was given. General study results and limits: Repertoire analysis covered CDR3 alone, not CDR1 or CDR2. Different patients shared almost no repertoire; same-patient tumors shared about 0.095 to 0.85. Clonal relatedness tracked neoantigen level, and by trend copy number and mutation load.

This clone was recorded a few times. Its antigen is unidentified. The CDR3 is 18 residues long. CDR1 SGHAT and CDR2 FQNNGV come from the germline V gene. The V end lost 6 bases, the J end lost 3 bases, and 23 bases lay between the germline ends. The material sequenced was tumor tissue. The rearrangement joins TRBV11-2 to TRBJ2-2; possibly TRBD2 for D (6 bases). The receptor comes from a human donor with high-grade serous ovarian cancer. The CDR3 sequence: CASSWGLLTKHYTGELFF. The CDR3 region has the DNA TGTGCCAGCAGTTGGGGACTGCTTACCAAACACTACACCGGGGAGCTGTTTTTT.